Listed here are 27 T cell receptor beta chains from one sample, sequenced in a study of T cell repertoires in cytomegalovirus infection. In TCRdb, the reads were re-called with MiXCR into one record per CDR3 protein. The sample contains some 400,000 distinct CDR3 sequences, 25% to 40% of which appear only once. The sequencing input was PBMCs. The receptors shown here come from a human donor in good health (CMV status not recorded). Some clones in this sample may be carry-over from other donors' samples.

This chain connects TRBV7-8 to TRBJ1-2; no firm D call. CDR3 size: 12 residues. Trimming took off 3 bases at V and 2 bases at J, with 4 bases between the two ends. Germline-derived CDR1 and CDR2 are SGHVS and FQNEAQ. CDR3 sequence reads: CASSLKNYGYTF. CDR3 DNA sequence: TGTGCCAGCAGCTTGAAAAACTATGGCTACACCTTC.

The chain carries TRBV4-3 and TRBJ2-7, with 11 bases matching TRBD1. This CDR3 contains 16 residues. From germline, CDR1 is LGHNA and CDR2 YSLEER. Trimming removed 0 bases from V and 4 bases from J; junction bases left unmatched: 5. The CDR3, as DNA: TGCGCCAGCAGCCAAGAACCAGGACAGGGGGCTTACGAGCAGTACTTC. It codes for CASSQEPGQGAYEQYF.

The gene calls are TRBV28 and TRBJ2-5; 11 nucleotides line up with TRBD2. The length of the CDR3 is 17 residues. CDR1 MDHEN and CDR2 SYDVKM come from the germline V gene. V lost 5 bases to trimming and J lost 1 base; unmatched junction nucleotides: 9. CDR3 sequence (DNA): TGTGCCAGCAGTCCTGCGTCGGGACTAGCGGCCCAAGAGACCCAGTACTTC. It specifies CASSPASGLAAQETQYF.

This clonotype came up many times. V usage is TRBV7-2 and J usage is TRBJ2-7; D is ambiguous. Germline CDR1 reads SGHTA; CDR2 reads FQGNSA. This CDR3 is built from 12 residues. V lost 1 base and J lost 4, with 5 bases in between. CDR3 in DNA: TGTGCCAGCAGCTTAGTATTGTACGAGCAGTACTTC. This codes for CASSLVLYEQYF.

CDR3 loop: CASSQDLGGNYNEQFF. CDR3 bases: TGCGCCAGCAGCCAAGATCTGGGGGGGAATTACAATGAGCAGTTCTTC. The V call is TRBV4-1, the J call TRBJ2-1; 7 bases fit TRBD2. The CDR3 loop spans 16 amino acids. V was pared by 0 bases and J by 4 bases, with 6 bases of the junction left unmatched. Germline CDR1 and CDR2: MGHRA and YSYEKL.

Only a few counts were recorded for this clonotype. The rearrangement uses TRBV19 and TRBJ2-7; 8 bases map to TRBD1. Germline lookup yields CDR1 LNHDA and CDR2 SQIVND (reference sequence). The CDR3 contains 17 residues. V was clipped by 3 bases and J by 3 bases; unmatched bases: 13. In DNA, the CDR3 is TGTGCCAGTAGTATCGGACAGGGAAAGACGTTCCTCTACGAGCAGTACTTC. Protein product: CASSIGQGKTFLYEQYF.

This clonotype was observed a handful of times. The chain recombines TRBV27 with TRBJ1-2, with D perhaps matching TRBD1 (6 bases). This CDR3 comprises 15 residues. Germline V CDR1 and CDR2: MNHEY, SMNVEV (reference sequence). Trimming shortened V by 7 bases and J by 5 bases, and 20 bases separated the two germline ends. CDR3 coding DNA: TGTGCCAGCAAATCCGCAACCGGGACAAAATATGGCTACACCTTC. Translation: CASKSATGTKYGYTF.

This CDR3 reads CASSQGGTAYEKLFF. CDR3 nucleotide sequence: TGTGCCAGCAGCCAAGGCGGGACAGCCTATGAAAAACTGTTTTTT. The chain joins TRBV3-1 to TRBJ1-4; the match to TRBD1 covers 7 bases. The V gene end was trimmed by 1 base and the J gene end by 6 bases; junction bases not matched to a gene: 5. CDR3 length equals 15 residues. Germline lookup yields CDR1 LGHDT and CDR2 YNNKEL (reference sequence).

The sample holds a few counts of this clonotype. The chain uses TRBV4-1 and TRBJ1-5; 11 bases map to TRBD1. V lost 0 bases and J lost 5; bases outside the gene matches: 12. The germline V gene has CDR1 MGHRA and CDR2 YSYEKL. This CDR3 comprises 19 residues. CDR3 residues: CASSQDISRADRGHQPQHF. The CDR3 coding sequence is TGCGCCAGCAGCCAAGATATAAGTCGGGCGGACAGGGGGCATCAGCCCCAGCATTTT.

V is TRBV4-1 and J is TRBJ1-1; D gene uncertain. This CDR3 spans 16 amino acids. The germline gives CDR1 MGHRA, CDR2 YSYEKL. V lost 3 bases, J lost 2 bases, and 16 bases lay in between. CDR3 loop: CASSHLFEGGNTEAFF. In nucleotides, the CDR3 is TGCGCCAGCAGCCATCTCTTCGAGGGTGGAAACACTGAAGCTTTCTTT.

V and J are TRBV20-1 and TRBJ1-1, with 8 bases that match TRBD1. CDR3 length: 16 amino acids. CDR1 and CDR2 (germline): DFQATT, SNEGSKA (reference sequence). J lost 3 bases, V lost 4 bases, and 13 bases had no gene match. The CDR3 region is CSAIQGALTGDTEAFF. For the CDR3, the DNA is TGCAGTGCTATTCAGGGGGCGCTTACGGGGGACACTGAAGCTTTCTTT.

This clonotype was recorded once. The rearrangement uses TRBV2 and TRBJ2-1, with a weak D call TRBD2 (5 bases). Trimming cost V 7 bases and J 2 bases, with 12 bases left between them. From germline, CDR1 is SNHLY and CDR2 FYNNEI. The CDR3 spans 14 residues. The DNA for the CDR3 is TGTGCCAGCATTCCCGGACTGACCTACAATGAGCAGTTCTTC. Translating it yields CASIPGLTYNEQFF.

The chain links TRBV6-5 to TRBJ2-7; D remains ambiguous. CDR3 size: 15 residues. V shed 1 base and J shed 6 bases, with 16 bases lying between them. CDR1 and CDR2 (germline): MNHEY, SVGAGI. The CDR3 DNA follows: TGTGCCAGCAGTTACTGTGTCCGGACCGGTAGCGAGCAGTACTTC. Its translation is CASSYCVRTGSEQYF.

The chain couples TRBV19 to TRBJ1-1; D is ambiguous. Per the germline V gene, CDR1 is LNHDA and CDR2 is SQIVND (reference sequence). The V and J ends lost 3 bases and 1 base respectively, with 15 bases between them. The CDR3 is 16 amino acids. The CDR3 protein is CASSIQILRENTEAFF. In DNA, the CDR3 is TGTGCCAGTAGTATCCAAATTTTACGGGAGAACACTGAAGCTTTCTTT.

V usage is TRBV6-5 and J usage is TRBJ1-4; TRBD1 matches at 7 bases. The germline gives CDR1 MNHEY, CDR2 SVGAGI. The CDR3 has 16 residues. Germline trimming cut 0 bases from V and 8 bases from J; bases unmatched to any gene: 9. The CDR3 loop is CASSYSPPGGGEKLFF. The DNA for the CDR3 is TGTGCCAGCAGTTACTCGCCCCCAGGGGGAGGGGAAAAACTGTTTTTT.

The sample holds many counts of this clonotype. The chain recombines TRBV7-8 with TRBJ1-3; the match to TRBD1 covers 7 bases. With V trimmed by 6 bases and J by 4 bases, 9 bases remained unmatched. The CDR3 has 15 amino acids. The germline CDR1 and CDR2 sequences are SGHVS and FQNEAQ. The CDR3 DNA sequence: TGTGCCAGCAGGGCTGGGGACAGAGGGGGAAACACCATATATTTT. This gives the protein CASRAGDRGGNTIYF.

The J gene is TRBJ2-1, the V gene TRBV10-3; D might be TRBD1 or TRBD2, each matching 7 bases. The V end was cut by 10 bases, the J end by 9 bases, with 19 bases between. Germline-derived CDR1 and CDR2 are ENHRY and SYGVKD. CDR3 length: 13 residues. The CDR3 bases are TGTGCCACTTCAGGGGGGGGCAGGGGTGAGCAGTTCTTC. It is translated as CATSGGGRGEQFF.

The V gene is TRBV10-3, the J gene TRBJ2-1; the match to TRBD2 covers 8 bases. Germline CDR1 reads ENHRY; CDR2 reads SYGVKD. V lost 0 bases to trimming and J lost 13 bases; unmatched junction nucleotides: 5. The CDR3 is 13 amino acids. The DNA of the CDR3 is TGTGCCATCAGTGAGTCTGTTTGGACTAGCCAGTTCTTC. It specifies CAISESVWTSQFF.

This clonotype was counted a few times. The V call is TRBV20-1, the J call TRBJ2-7; D may correspond to TRBD1 or TRBD2 (5 bases each). The V end lost 3 bases, the J end lost 4 bases, and 13 bases lay between the germline ends. Germline V gene lookup returns CDR1 DFQATT and CDR2 SNEGSKA (reference sequence). The CDR3 is 13 amino acids. This chain's CDR3 is CSASHRGLYEQYF. CDR3 DNA: TGCAGTGCTAGTCACCGGGGCTTATACGAGCAGTACTTC.

This rearrangement joins TRBV20-1 to TRBJ2-1; 12 positions match TRBD2. Per the germline V gene, CDR1 is DFQATT and CDR2 is SNEGSKA (reference sequence). This CDR3 has 14 residues. V dropped 5 bases and J dropped 7; count of bases not matched to a gene: 6. In nucleotides, the CDR3 is TGCAGTGCTCCCCTAGCGGGGGGGCGGAATGAGCAGTTCTTC. This translates into CSAPLAGGRNEQFF.

This chain joins TRBV27 and TRBJ1-5; tentatively, D is TRBD1 (6 bases). The CDR3 is made up of 13 amino acids. The V gene lost 11 bases and the J gene lost 7 bases, with 18 bases spanning the gap. CDR1 is MNHEY, CDR2 SMNVEV, per germline (reference sequence). The CDR3 is CAHSLGARQPQHF. Written as DNA, the CDR3 is TGTGCCCACAGTTTGGGGGCACGGCAGCCCCAGCATTTT.

J is TRBJ1-5 and V is TRBV2, with a tentative D call TRBD1 (5 bases). V was cut by 3 bases and J by 2 bases, with 8 bases left in between. Germline-derived CDR1 and CDR2 are SNHLY and FYNNEI. There are 14 residues in the CDR3. CDR3 nucleotide sequence: TGTGCCAGCAGTGATTGGGGGGGCAATCAGCCCCAGCATTTT. Its protein product is CASSDWGGNQPQHF.

This clonotype was seen many times. The chain uses TRBV7-9 and TRBJ2-3; 7 bases align to TRBD1. J was trimmed by 14 bases and V by 5 bases; bases with no gene match: 13. In germline, CDR1 is SEHNR, CDR2 FQNEAQ (reference sequence). There are 13 residues in the CDR3. This CDR3 reads CASSPGTATLGYF. CDR3 nucleotide sequence: TGTGCCAGCAGCCCTGGGACAGCCACCCTTGGGTATTTT.

The chain recombines TRBV11-2 with TRBJ1-1, with D maybe TRBD1 (5 bases). CDR3 size: 14 residues. Trimming took off 2 bases at V and 3 bases at J, with 10 bases between the two ends. Germline lookup yields CDR1 SGHAT and CDR2 FQNNGV. Here the CDR3 reads CASSLIRGYTEAFF. The DNA of the CDR3 is TGTGCCAGCAGCTTAATAAGGGGATACACTGAAGCTTTCTTT.

This clonotype has only a few counts. The rearrangement links TRBV4-1 to TRBJ2-7; D might be TRBD1 (6 bases). The V end lost 5 bases, the J end lost 2 bases, and 13 bases lay between the germline ends. The CDR3 is 14 amino acids. The germline V gene has CDR1 MGHRA and CDR2 YSYEKL. This CDR3 reads CASSSDTGTYEQYF. CDR3 DNA sequence: TGCGCCAGCAGCAGCGATACAGGGACCTACGAGCAGTACTTC.

The chain carries TRBV5-4 and TRBJ1-1; 7 bases map to TRBD1. CDR1 is SGHNT and CDR2 is YYREEE in the germline V gene (reference sequence). CDR3 length: 15 residues. Trimming cost V 3 bases and J 3 bases; bases outside gene matches: 8. The CDR3 DNA follows: TGTGCCAGCAGCTCCTTCAGGGGGGTCTACACTGAAGCTTTCTTT. Translating gives CASSSFRGVYTEAFF. The complete variable domain, with remaining parts taken from reference TRBV5-4 and TRBJ1-1, reads ETGVTQSPTHLIKTRGQQVTLRCSSQSGHNTVSWYQQALGQGPQFIFQYYREEENGRGNFPPRFSGLQFPNYSSELNVNALELDDSALYLCASSSFRGVYTEAFFGQGTRLTVV.

The J gene is TRBJ2-7, the V gene TRBV14, with TRBD2 matching 7 bases. Germline CDR1 is SGHDN and CDR2 is FVKESK. Trimming cost V 1 base and J 2 bases; bases outside gene matches: 5. The CDR3 sequence is 15 residues long. The CDR3 sequence is CASSQGGLPTYEQYF. In nucleotides, the CDR3 is TGTGCCAGCAGCCAAGGGGGACTACCGACCTACGAGCAGTACTTC.